The source of this T cell receptor (beta chain) is a study of T cell responses to AZD1222 COVID-19 vaccine. Method: immunoSEQ multiplex PCR; TCRdb's copy keeps in-frame clones and lacks some. The data contain about 92,000 clones, roughly 90% of them seen just once; the ten biggest clones take up approximately 27%. About this clone itself: The antigen remains unidentified.

V gave up 4 bases and J gave up 4 bases, with 13 bases separating them. The CDR3 sequence is 14 residues long. Germline CDR1 and CDR2: MGHRA and YSYEKL. Study findings and constraints: Baseline seropositives among AZD1222 recipients totaled only five or six.

The receptor's source is an adult in good health. The chain joins TRBV4-1 to TRBJ1-1; the D gene is possibly TRBD1 (6 bases). Here the sequenced sample was peripheral blood, taken on day 0 of AZD1222 vaccination. In nucleotides, the CDR3 is TGCGCCAGCAGCCCGACAGGTCTCACCACTGAAGCTTTCTTT. Translating it yields CASSPTGLTTEAFF.